The 28 T cell receptor beta chains in this list originate from one sample, sequenced in a study of blood T cell repertoires in COVID-19. Produced via immunoSEQ multiplex PCR; TCRdb's table is partial and in-frame only. This repertoire shows 150,000 to 200,000 clones, 65% to 90% found once; its top ten account for about 11%. Sequencing used PBMCs or T cells enriched from blood (not recorded which). The receptor set was obtained from a man aged 40-50 years who had recovered from COVID-19.

This chain links TRBV4-3 with TRBJ1-5; D not resolved. The CDR3 totals 13 residues. Germline CDR1 and CDR2: LGHNA and YSLEER. V lost 0 bases and J 4 bases, leaving 4 bases between the germline ends. As DNA, the CDR3 is TGCGCCAGCAGCCAAGATCTGAATCAGCCCCAGCATTTT. Its translation is CASSQDLNQPQHF.

The V and J genes are TRBV7-2 and TRBJ2-5; 10 bases line up with TRBD2. The V and J ends lost 4 bases and 5 bases, in that order; junction bases with no gene match: 7. There are 15 residues in the CDR3. The germline V gene has CDR1 SGHTA and CDR2 FQGNSA. This chain's CDR3 is CASSSGLAPVETQYF. CDR3 DNA sequence: TGTGCCAGCAGCTCGGGACTAGCGCCCGTCGAGACCCAGTACTTC.

The sample holds one count of this clone. This chain connects TRBV27 to TRBJ2-1, with D tentatively TRBD2 (5 bases). CDR1 and CDR2 from the germline V gene are MNHEY and SMNVEV (reference sequence). The CDR3 spans 16 residues. Trimming cost V 1 base and J 9 bases, with 19 bases left between them. The CDR3 loop reads CASSLLLGRIEGEQFF. CDR3 DNA sequence: TGTGCCAGCAGTTTATTACTAGGTAGAATTGAGGGTGAGCAGTTCTTC.

This clone was found a few times. The chain carries TRBV27 and TRBJ2-3; D call uncertain. This CDR3 contains 14 residues. Germline CDR1 MNHEY, CDR2 SMNVEV (reference sequence). V lost 2 bases and J lost 9, with 15 bases in between. For the CDR3, the DNA is TGTGCCAGCAGTTTAGGCGGAACCGCCCGGACGCAGTATTTT. Encoded protein: CASSLGGTARTQYF.

This chain uses TRBV7-8 with TRBJ2-5, with a tentative D call TRBD2 (5 bases). Germline CDR1 SGHVS, CDR2 FQNEAQ. The CDR3 covers 16 residues. V was clipped by 2 bases and J by 3 bases, with 16 bases between them. The CDR3 sequence is CASSLRDYQRKETQYF. For the CDR3, the DNA is TGTGCCAGCAGCTTACGAGACTACCAAAGGAAAGAGACCCAGTACTTC.

This sequence joins TRBV19 and TRBJ1-5, with 7 bases aligning to TRBD1. V lost 3 bases, J lost 7 bases, and 12 bases stayed unmatched. Per the germline V gene, CDR1 is LNHDA and CDR2 is SQIVND (reference sequence). The CDR3 spans 16 residues. CDR3 protein: CASSIGRGRNGQPQHF. The CDR3 DNA reads TGTGCCAGTAGTATTGGTAGGGGGCGCAATGGCCAGCCCCAGCATTTT.

V and J are TRBV4-1 and TRBJ2-5, with D maybe TRBD2 (5 bases). Germline lookup yields CDR1 MGHRA and CDR2 YSYEKL. CDR3 length: 15 residues. Deletions cut 1 base from V and 2 bases from J, with 11 bases between. The CDR3 loop reads CASSQGMGSQETQYF. CDR3 nucleotide sequence: TGCGCCAGCAGCCAAGGGATGGGGAGTCAAGAGACCCAGTACTTC.

This sequence joins TRBV5-1 and TRBJ1-1; 8 nucleotides agree with TRBD1. The V gene's germline CDR1 is SGHRS and CDR2 YFSETQ. This CDR3 comprises 16 residues. Trimming cost V 5 bases and J 0 bases; bases outside gene matches: 9. CDR3 nucleotides: TGCGCCAGCAGATCTGGACAGGGAGGAATGAACACTGAAGCTTTCTTT. Translated: CASRSGQGGMNTEAFF. The whole variable domain, filled in from reference TRBV5-1 and TRBJ1-1, reads KAGVTQTPRYLIKTRGQQVTLSCSPISGHRSVSWYQQTPGQGLQFLFEYFSETQRNKGNFPGRFSGRQFSNSRSEMNVSTLELGDSALYLCASRSGQGGMNTEAFFGQGTRLTVV.

The J gene is TRBJ2-6, the V gene TRBV4-3; a weak D match, TRBD2 (5 bases). This CDR3 is 18 amino acids long. V lost 3 bases, J lost 0 bases, and 15 bases lay in between. The germline V gene has CDR1 LGHNA and CDR2 YSLEER. The CDR3 sequence: CASSQGVGSLSGANVLTF. DNA of the CDR3: TGCGCCAGCAGCCAGGGAGTAGGGTCGCTCTCTGGGGCCAACGTCCTGACTTTC.

The gene calls are TRBV4-1 and TRBJ2-3; 8 bases match TRBD1. Germline V gene sequence: CDR1 MGHRA, CDR2 YSYEKL. Trimming cost V 5 bases and J 4 bases; bases outside gene matches: 8. The CDR3 has 15 amino acids. This CDR3 reads CASSDRDRRPDTQYF. CDR3 nucleotides: TGCGCCAGCAGCGACCGGGACAGGCGACCAGATACGCAGTATTTT.

This clone was seen a few times. The CDR3 DNA sequence: TGTGCCAGCAGCTTCCGACAGGGGCAAAATTCACCCCTCCACTTT. Amino acid sequence: CASSFRQGQNSPLHF. The chain combines TRBV11-2 with TRBJ1-6; 8 positions match TRBD1. The CDR3 loop spans 15 amino acids. V lost 3 bases, J lost 7 bases, and 5 bases stayed unmatched. Per germline, CDR1 SGHAT and CDR2 FQNNGV.

The rearrangement uses TRBV4-1 and TRBJ2-1, with TRBD2 identical over 9 bases. This CDR3 spans 18 amino acids. Looked up from germline, CDR1 is MGHRA and CDR2 is YSYEKL. Trimming took 0 bases from V and 3 from J; bases not matched to a gene: 9. The CDR3: CASSQDGLAGSNYNEQFF. CDR3 in DNA: TGCGCCAGCAGCCAAGACGGGCTAGCGGGAAGCAACTACAATGAGCAGTTCTTC.

The DNA of the CDR3 is TGCAGCGTTGGGGCTAATCAGCCCCAGCATTTT. The encoded protein is CSVGANQPQHF. This chain links TRBV29-1 with TRBJ1-5; D not resolved. Trimming shortened V by 4 bases and J by 4 bases, and 5 bases separated the two germline ends. Germline V gives CDR1 SQVTM, CDR2 ANQGSEA. The CDR3 consists of 11 residues.

The chain carries TRBV20-1 and TRBJ2-1, with 10 bases that match TRBD2. The CDR3 extends over 14 amino acids. Trimming at V came to 3 bases and at J to 4 bases, leaving 3 bases not matched to a gene. CDR1 and CDR2 (germline): DFQATT, SNEGSKA (reference sequence). CDR3: CSASSGRSYNEQFF. The CDR3 DNA reads TGCAGTGCTAGTAGCGGGAGGTCTTACAATGAGCAGTTCTTC.

The chain carries TRBV2 and TRBJ2-7; D remains unclear. With 5 bases removed from V and 0 bases from J, the gap between germline ends came to 5 bases. CDR1 and CDR2 from the germline V gene are SNHLY and FYNNEI. The CDR3 has 12 residues. The CDR3: CASSYSSYEQYV. In DNA form, the CDR3 reads TGTGCCAGCAGTTATAGCTCCTACGAGCAGTACGTC.

This rearrangement joins TRBV5-8 to TRBJ1-5; 7 bases are shared with TRBD1. The J segment lost 0 bases and the V segment lost 1 base, leaving 7 bases of the junction unmatched. Germline values: CDR1 SGHTS, CDR2 YDEGEE. The CDR3 extends over 17 amino acids. CDR3 DNA: TGTGCCAGCAGCTTGATGGACAGGAGTAATAGCAATCAGCCCCAGCATTTT. It specifies CASSLMDRSNSNQPQHF.

The chain links TRBV5-1 to TRBJ2-5; 9 bases agree with TRBD2. CDR3 length equals 15 residues. Germline values: CDR1 SGHRS, CDR2 YFSETQ. Germline trimming cut 2 bases from V and 5 bases from J; bases unmatched to any gene: 7. DNA for the CDR3: TGCGCCAGCAGCTTTTCTTTAGCGGGAGACGAGACCCAGTACTTC. As protein: CASSFSLAGDETQYF.

The CDR3 DNA reads as TGTGCCAGCAGTGGGACAGGGGGAGTGAACACTGAAGCTTTCTTT. Encoded protein: CASSGTGGVNTEAFF. This chain uses TRBV2 with TRBJ1-1; 10 nucleotides agree with TRBD1. The CDR3 spans 15 residues. Germline trimming cut 4 bases from V and 0 bases from J; bases unmatched to any gene: 2. CDR1 SNHLY and CDR2 FYNNEI come from the germline V gene. Together with reference TRBV2 and TRBJ1-1, the CDR3 gives the full variable domain: EPEVTQTPSHQVTQMGQEVILRCVPISNHLYFYWYRQILGQKVEFLVSFYNNEISEKSEIFDDQFSVERPDGSNFTLKIRSTKLEDSAMYFCASSGTGGVNTEAFFGQGTRLTVV.

The chain is built from TRBV14 and TRBJ1-6; D is unresolved. This CDR3 is built from 15 residues. V was clipped by 0 bases and J by 6 bases, with 9 bases between them. The germline V gene encodes CDR1 SGHDN and CDR2 FVKESK. CDR3 loop: CASSQDSPLNSPLHF. The DNA of the CDR3 is TGTGCCAGCAGCCAAGACTCACCACTTAATTCACCCCTCCACTTT.

The chain uses TRBV6-2 or TRBV6-3 and TRBJ1-1, with a possible D match to TRBD1 (5 bases). This CDR3 is 15 amino acids long. Per germline, CDR1 MNHEY and CDR2 SVGEGT. With 7 bases removed from V and 3 bases from J, the gap between germline ends came to 18 bases. The CDR3 region is CASNPSQGSYTEAFF. The CDR3 DNA reads TGTGCCAGCAACCCGAGTCAGGGATCGTACACTGAAGCTTTCTTT.

The CDR3 spells CASSQGTGNTGELFF. CDR3 DNA: TGTGCCAGCAGCCAAGGGACAGGGAACACCGGGGAGCTGTTTTTT. The chain is built from TRBV4-2 and TRBJ2-2; 7 nucleotides line up with TRBD1. This CDR3 comprises 15 residues. Germline loops: CDR1 LGHNA, CDR2 YNFKEQ. The V segment lost 1 base and the J segment 1 base; nucleotides outside the gene matches: 0.

The chain combines TRBV10-3 with TRBJ1-5, with 7 bases aligning to TRBD1. Germline lookup yields CDR1 ENHRY and CDR2 SYGVKD. Trimming cost V 10 bases and J 5 bases; bases outside gene matches: 5. The CDR3 runs to 12 residues. The CDR3 spells CATGTEDQPQHF. CDR3 DNA sequence: TGTGCCACCGGGACAGAAGATCAGCCCCAGCATTTT.

The chain employs TRBV7-9 and TRBJ2-5; D may be TRBD1 (5 bases). Trimming took off 5 bases at V and 5 bases at J, with 21 bases between the two ends. The CDR3 is made up of 16 amino acids. Germline V CDR1 and CDR2: SEHNR, FQNEAQ (reference sequence). This CDR3 is CASSTDVQGASETQYF. CDR3 DNA sequence: TGTGCCAGCAGCACAGACGTCCAGGGCGCTTCGGAGACCCAGTACTTC.

V is TRBV7-9 and J is TRBJ2-2; weak D call: TRBD2 (6 bases). The CDR3 runs 15 residues. Trimming took off 2 bases at V and 6 bases at J, with 13 bases between the two ends. Per germline, CDR1 SEHNR and CDR2 FQNEAQ (reference sequence). Written as DNA, the CDR3 is TGTGCCAGCAGCTTAACCTCGGGACTGTCCGGGGAGCTGTTTTTT. It codes for CASSLTSGLSGELFF.

The chain links TRBV18 to TRBJ2-3; 7 bases map to TRBD2. J gave up 3 bases and V 2 bases, and 11 bases lay outside the gene matches. Looked up from germline, CDR1 is KGHSH and CDR2 is LQKENI. This CDR3 spans 17 amino acids. Here the CDR3 reads CASSPFTTSRRTDTQYF. CDR3 sequence (DNA): TGTGCCAGCTCACCATTCACGACTAGCAGACGAACAGATACGCAGTATTTT.

This chain uses TRBV6-6 with TRBJ2-7, with TRBD1 as a possible D gene (6 bases). Germline values: CDR1 MNHNY, CDR2 SVGAGI (reference sequence). CDR3 length: 15 amino acids. The ends were cut back, 6 bases at V and 2 bases at J, with 17 bases in the middle. CDR3 amino acids: CASSSHSGQPYEQYF. CDR3 DNA sequence: TGTGCCAGCAGCTCCCACTCGGGACAACCCTACGAGCAGTACTTC.

V usage is TRBV30 and J usage is TRBJ2-7; 13 nucleotides line up with TRBD2. The CDR3 is made up of 15 amino acids. V lost 7 bases to trimming and J lost 5 bases; unmatched junction nucleotides: 11. Germline V gives CDR1 GTSNPN, CDR2 SVGIG (reference sequence). The CDR3 reads CASTLAGGPGDEQYF. In DNA, the CDR3 is TGTGCCTCCACACTAGCGGGAGGGCCTGGGGACGAGCAGTACTTC.

V and J are TRBV7-2 and TRBJ2-1; 14 bases line up with TRBD2. V shed 3 bases, J shed 10 bases, and the junction held 2 bases outside the gene matches. Germline assignment: CDR1 SGHTA and CDR2 FQGNSA. The CDR3 runs to 14 residues. The CDR3 spells CASSFRTSGREQFF. Here the CDR3 DNA reads TGTGCCAGCAGCTTTCGGACTAGCGGGAGGGAGCAGTTCTTC.